The T cell receptor beta chain under discussion was sequenced for a study of blood T cell repertoires in COVID-19. Profiling relied on immunoSEQ multiplex PCR, and the TCRdb table lists in-frame clones only, not all of them. The repertoire holds just under 85,000 clones, with about 87% as singletons. CDR1 and CDR2 (germline): MDHEN, SYDVKM. The CDR3 is 15 amino acids. With 5 bases removed from V and 1 base from J, the gap between germline ends came to 14 bases. Sequenced: peripheral blood. The receptor comes from a man older than 75 with active or convalescent COVID-19. V gene TRBV28 combines with J gene TRBJ1-2; the D gene is possibly TRBD1 (6 bases). The CDR3 loop reads CASSTGQRLNYGYTF. CDR3 coding DNA: TGTGCCAGCAGTACAGGACAGCGACTTAACTATGGCTACACCTTC.